This T cell receptor beta chain was obtained from a study of blood T cell repertoires in COVID-19. Across the study: Sources were T cells, B-cell-depleted T cells, or PBMCs; the material itself was cDNA or gDNA.

Germline values: CDR1 MNHEY, CDR2 SVGAGI. V shed 0 bases and J shed 0 bases, with 12 bases lying between them. This CDR3 is 16 amino acids long. As handled by the study authors: Nucleated cell number was recorded as an estimate derived from reference gene primer amplification. The table came from immunoSEQ multiplex PCR; TCRdb's copy has only in-frame clones and leaves some out. The V and J calls and the clone size are those of that table, but D and trimming were determined from the DNA. The data contain 100,000 to 150,000 clones, around 86% of them singletons. This chain joins TRBV6-5 and TRBJ2-7; D is unclear. The sequenced material came from peripheral blood. This clonotype was sampled from a man older than 75 with active or convalescent COVID-19. CDR3 sequence: CASSYSWQTSSYEQYF. In DNA, the CDR3 is TGTGCCAGCAGTTACTCATGGCAGACAAGCTCCTACGAGCAGTACTTC.